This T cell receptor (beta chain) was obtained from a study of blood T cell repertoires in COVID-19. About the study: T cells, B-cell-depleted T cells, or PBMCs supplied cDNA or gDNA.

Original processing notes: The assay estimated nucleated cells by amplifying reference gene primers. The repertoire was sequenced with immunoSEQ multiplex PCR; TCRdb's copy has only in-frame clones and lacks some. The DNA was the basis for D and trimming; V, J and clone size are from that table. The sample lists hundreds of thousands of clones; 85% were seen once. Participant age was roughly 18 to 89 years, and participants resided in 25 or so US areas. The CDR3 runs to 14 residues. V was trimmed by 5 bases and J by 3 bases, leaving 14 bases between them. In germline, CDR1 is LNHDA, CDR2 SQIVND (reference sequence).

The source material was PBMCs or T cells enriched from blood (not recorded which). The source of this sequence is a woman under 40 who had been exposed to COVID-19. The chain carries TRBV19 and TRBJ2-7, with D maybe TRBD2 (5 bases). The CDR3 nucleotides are TGTGCCAGTAGTTTCAGCGGTACTAACTACGAGCAGTACTTC. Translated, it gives CASSFSGTNYEQYF.